This T cell receptor (beta chain) derives from a study of shared clonotypes between healthy human individuals. Notes on the study in general: Generally, naive subsets came out with larger estimated richness than memory subsets.

Germline CDR1 reads MGHRA; CDR2 reads YSYEKL. There are 16 residues in the CDR3. V lost 3 bases to trimming and J lost 1 base, with 13 bases between them. Only in-frame clones appear in the TCRdb table, and some are missing; sequencing was by immunoSEQ multiplex PCR. The sample contains approximately 810,000 clones, almost 95% of which appear only once. As defined, naive CD8 cells were CD45RO-negative and positively selected for CCR7, with terminally differentiated effector memory CD45RA+ cells excluded. The donors were all Caucasian adults (living in Nashville, Tennessee). Points on this clone: Its antigen is undetermined.

The rearrangement joins TRBV4-1 to TRBJ1-5; TRBD1 might be the D (5 bases). Sequencing used naive CD8+ T cells sorted from blood. This TCR derives from a man aged 25 to 40 in good health. This chain's CDR3 is CASSQFGTGSNQPQHF. The CDR3 DNA reads as TGCGCCAGCAGCCAGTTTGGGACCGGGAGCAATCAGCCCCAGCATTTT.